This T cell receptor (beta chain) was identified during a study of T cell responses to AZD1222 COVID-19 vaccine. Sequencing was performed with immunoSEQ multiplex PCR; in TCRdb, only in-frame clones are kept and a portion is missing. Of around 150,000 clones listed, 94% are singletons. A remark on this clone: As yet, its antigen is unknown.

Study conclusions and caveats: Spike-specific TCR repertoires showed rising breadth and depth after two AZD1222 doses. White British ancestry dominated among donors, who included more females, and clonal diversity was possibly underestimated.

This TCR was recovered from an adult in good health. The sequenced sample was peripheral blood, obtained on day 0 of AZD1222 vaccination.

The CDR3 bases are TGTGCTAGTGACGCGACAGGGGCTTTTAACTATGGCTACACCTTC. Translating it yields CASDATGAFNYGYTF. V usage is TRBV12-5 and J usage is TRBJ1-2, with 8 positions matching TRBD1. V shed 7 bases, J shed 1 base, and the junction held 8 bases outside the gene matches. The CDR3 sequence is 15 residues long. Germline V lookup: CDR1 LGHNT, CDR2 FRNRAP.